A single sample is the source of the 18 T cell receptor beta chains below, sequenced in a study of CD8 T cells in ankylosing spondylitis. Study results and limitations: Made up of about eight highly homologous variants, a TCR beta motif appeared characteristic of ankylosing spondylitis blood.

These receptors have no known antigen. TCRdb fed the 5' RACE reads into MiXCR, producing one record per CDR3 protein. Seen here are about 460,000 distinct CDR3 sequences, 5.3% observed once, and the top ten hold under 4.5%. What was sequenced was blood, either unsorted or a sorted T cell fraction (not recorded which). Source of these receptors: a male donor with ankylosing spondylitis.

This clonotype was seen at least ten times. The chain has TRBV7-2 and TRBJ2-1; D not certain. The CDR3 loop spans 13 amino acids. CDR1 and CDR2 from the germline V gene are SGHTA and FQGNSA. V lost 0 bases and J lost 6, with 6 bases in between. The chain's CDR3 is CASSLARLNEQFF. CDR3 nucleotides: TGTGCCAGCAGCTTAGCCAGACTCAATGAGCAGTTCTTC.

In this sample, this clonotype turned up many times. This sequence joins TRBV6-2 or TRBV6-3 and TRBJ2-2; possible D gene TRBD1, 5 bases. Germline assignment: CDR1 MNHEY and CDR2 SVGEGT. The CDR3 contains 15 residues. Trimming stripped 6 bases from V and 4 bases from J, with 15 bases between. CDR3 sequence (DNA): TGTGCCAGCAGCCCCTGGGCAGGGTCCACCGGGGAGCTGTTTTTT. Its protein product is CASSPWAGSTGELFF.

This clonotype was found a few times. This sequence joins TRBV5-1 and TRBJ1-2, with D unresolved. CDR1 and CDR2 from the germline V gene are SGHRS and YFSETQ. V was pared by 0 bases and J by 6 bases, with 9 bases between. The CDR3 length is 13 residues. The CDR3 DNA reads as TGCGCCAGCAGCTTGGACATCTGGAATGGCTACACCTTC. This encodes CASSLDIWNGYTF.

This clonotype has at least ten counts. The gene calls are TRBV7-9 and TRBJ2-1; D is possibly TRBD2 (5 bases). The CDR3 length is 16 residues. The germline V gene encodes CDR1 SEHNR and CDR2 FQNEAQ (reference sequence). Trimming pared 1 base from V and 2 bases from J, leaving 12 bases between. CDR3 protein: CASSLGSGRPYNEQFF. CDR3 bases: TGTGCCAGCAGCTTAGGCTCGGGAAGACCCTACAATGAGCAGTTCTTC.

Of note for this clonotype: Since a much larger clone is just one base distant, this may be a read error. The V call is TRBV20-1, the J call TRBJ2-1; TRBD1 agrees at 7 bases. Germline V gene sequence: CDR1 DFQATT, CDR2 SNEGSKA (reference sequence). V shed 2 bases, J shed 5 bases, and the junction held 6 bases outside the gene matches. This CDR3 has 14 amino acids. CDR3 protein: CSARREQGNNEQFF. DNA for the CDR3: TGCAGTGCTAGAAGGGAACAGGGGAACAATGAGCAGTTCTTC.

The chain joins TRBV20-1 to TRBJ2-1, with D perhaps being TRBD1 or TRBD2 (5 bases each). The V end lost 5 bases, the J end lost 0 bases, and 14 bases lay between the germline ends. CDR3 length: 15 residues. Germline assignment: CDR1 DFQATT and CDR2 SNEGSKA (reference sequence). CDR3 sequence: CSAPPGRSSYNEQFF. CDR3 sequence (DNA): TGCAGTGCTCCTCCGGGACGTTCCTCCTACAATGAGCAGTTCTTC.

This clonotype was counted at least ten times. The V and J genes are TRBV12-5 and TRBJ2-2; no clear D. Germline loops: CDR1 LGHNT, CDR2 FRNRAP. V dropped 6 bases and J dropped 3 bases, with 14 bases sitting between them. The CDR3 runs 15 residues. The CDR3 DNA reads TGTGCTAGTGGGATATCAGTGGGTGACACCGGGGAGCTGTTTTTT. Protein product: CASGISVGDTGELFF.

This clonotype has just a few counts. As DNA, the CDR3 is TGTGCCAGCAGCCCGGGACAGCAAGATACGCAGTATTTT. Its translation: CASSPGQQDTQYF. The V call is TRBV5-5, the J call TRBJ2-3; 7 bases fit TRBD1. This CDR3 is built from 13 residues. Germline values: CDR1 SGHKS, CDR2 YYEKEE (reference sequence). The trim removed 4 bases at V and 5 bases at J, leaving 4 bases unmatched.

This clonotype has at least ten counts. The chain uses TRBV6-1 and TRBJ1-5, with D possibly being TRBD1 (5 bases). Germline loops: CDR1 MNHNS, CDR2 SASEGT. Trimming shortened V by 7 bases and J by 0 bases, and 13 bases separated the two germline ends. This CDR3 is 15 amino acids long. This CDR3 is CASKRDGNSNQPQHF. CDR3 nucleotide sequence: TGTGCCAGCAAACGGGACGGCAATAGCAATCAGCCCCAGCATTTT.

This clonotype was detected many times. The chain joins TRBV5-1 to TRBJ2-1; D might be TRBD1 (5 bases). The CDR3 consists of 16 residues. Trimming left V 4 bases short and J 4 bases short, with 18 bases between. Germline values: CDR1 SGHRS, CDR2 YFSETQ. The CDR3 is CASSPGAGKKYNEQFF. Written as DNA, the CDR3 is TGCGCCAGCAGCCCCGGAGCAGGGAAAAAATACAATGAGCAGTTCTTC. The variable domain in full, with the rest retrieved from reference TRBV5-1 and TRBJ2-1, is KAGVTQTPRYLIKTRGQQVTLSCSPISGHRSVSWYQQTPGQGLQFLFEYFSETQRNKGNFPGRFSGRQFSNSRSEMNVSTLELGDSALYLCASSPGAGKKYNEQFFGPGTRLTVL.

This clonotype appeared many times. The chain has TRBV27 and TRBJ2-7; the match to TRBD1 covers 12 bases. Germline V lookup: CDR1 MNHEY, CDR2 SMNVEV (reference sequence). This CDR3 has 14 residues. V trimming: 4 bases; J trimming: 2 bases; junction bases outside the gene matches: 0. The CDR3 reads CASSWDRGPYEQYF. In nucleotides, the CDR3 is TGTGCCAGCAGTTGGGACAGGGGGCCCTACGAGCAGTACTTC.

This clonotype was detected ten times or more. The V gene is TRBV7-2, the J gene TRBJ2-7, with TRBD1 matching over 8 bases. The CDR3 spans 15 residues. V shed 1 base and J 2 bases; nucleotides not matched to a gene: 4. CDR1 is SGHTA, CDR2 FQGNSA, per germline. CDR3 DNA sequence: TGTGCCAGCAGCTTAGGGACAGGGAACGCCTACGAGCAGTACTTC. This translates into CASSLGTGNAYEQYF.

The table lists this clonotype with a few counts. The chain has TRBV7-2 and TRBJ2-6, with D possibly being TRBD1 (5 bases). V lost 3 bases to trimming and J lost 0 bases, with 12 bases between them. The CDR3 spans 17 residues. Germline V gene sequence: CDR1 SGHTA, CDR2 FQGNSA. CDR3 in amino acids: CASSLGQGNSGANVLTF. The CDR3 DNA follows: TGTGCCAGCAGCTTGGGGCAGGGTAACTCTGGGGCCAACGTCCTGACTTTC.

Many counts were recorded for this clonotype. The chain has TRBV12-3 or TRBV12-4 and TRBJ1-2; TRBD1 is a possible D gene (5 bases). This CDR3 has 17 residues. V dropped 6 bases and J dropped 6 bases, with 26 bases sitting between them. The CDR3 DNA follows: TGTGCCAGCAGGTCGGCGCCCGGGACTTCGGGCGGGGATGGCTACACCTTC. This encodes CASRSAPGTSGGDGYTF.

CDR3 amino acids: CASSQTGARYEEKLFF. The CDR3 region has the DNA TGCGCCAGCAGCCAGACAGGGGCACGCTATGAGGAAAAACTGTTTTTT. The chain couples TRBV10-2 to TRBJ1-4, with 8 bases that match TRBD1. The J segment lost 8 bases and the V segment lost 6 bases, leaving 14 bases of the junction unmatched. CDR1 is WSHSY, CDR2 SAAADI, per germline. This CDR3 spans 16 amino acids.

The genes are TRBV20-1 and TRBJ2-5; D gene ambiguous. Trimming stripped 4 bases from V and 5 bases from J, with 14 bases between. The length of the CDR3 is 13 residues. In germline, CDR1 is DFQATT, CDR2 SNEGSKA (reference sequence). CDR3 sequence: CSANNPLVETQYF. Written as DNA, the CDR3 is TGCAGTGCTAATAACCCCTTGGTGGAGACCCAGTACTTC.

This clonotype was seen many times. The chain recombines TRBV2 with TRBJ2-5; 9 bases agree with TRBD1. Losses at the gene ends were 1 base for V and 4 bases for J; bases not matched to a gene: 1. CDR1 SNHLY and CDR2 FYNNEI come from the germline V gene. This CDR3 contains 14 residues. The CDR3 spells CASSEGTGVETQYF. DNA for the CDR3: TGTGCCAGCAGTGAAGGGACAGGGGTAGAGACCCAGTACTTC.

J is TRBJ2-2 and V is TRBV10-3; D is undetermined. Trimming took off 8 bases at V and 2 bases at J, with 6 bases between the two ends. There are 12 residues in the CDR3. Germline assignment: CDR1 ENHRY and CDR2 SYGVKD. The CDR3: CAILRNTGELFF. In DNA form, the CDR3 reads TGTGCCATCTTACGTAACACCGGGGAGCTGTTTTTT.